This TCR beta chain stems from a study of shared clonotypes between healthy human individuals. Trimming took off 9 bases at V and 8 bases at J, with 17 bases between the two ends. The CDR3 length is 13 residues. In germline, CDR1 is ENHRY, CDR2 SYGVKD. Method: immunoSEQ multiplex PCR; TCRdb's copy keeps in-frame clones and lacks some. This table has hundreds of thousands of clones, around 80% appearing once. Sequenced input: PBMCs. The chain is built from TRBV10-3 and TRBJ2-1; D is possibly TRBD1 or TRBD2 (5 bases each). The clonotype comes from a woman aged 35 to 49 in good health. Some clones in this sample may be carry-over from other donors' samples. CDR3 DNA sequence: TGTGCCATTCACCGGGACCTCACCGATGAGCAGTTCTTC. Protein sequence: CAIHRDLTDEQFF.